The rows below give T cell receptor beta chains drawn from one sample of a study of blood T cell repertoires in COVID-19. This table comes from immunoSEQ multiplex PCR, and its TCRdb copy is limited to in-frame clones, with some not included. The sample lists about 320,000 clones, 75% to 90% occurring once. Sequenced: PBMCs or T cells enriched from blood (not recorded which). The receptor source for this set is a man between 60 and 70 years old who had recovered from COVID-19. Each CDR3 is given with its conserved first and last residue. A D gene is named only where the DNA matches it firmly. Clone size appears in some rows only: once, few, many, or a class for an expanded clone.

TRBJ1-1 . . TRBV3-1/TRBV3-2 CASSHQSEAFF TGTGCCAGCAGCCACCAATCTGAAGCTTTCTTT
TRBJ1-4 . . TRBV29-1 CSVSGGREPTNEKLFF TGCAGCGTGTCGGGGGGGCGGGAGCCAACTAATGAAAAACTGTTTTTT
TRBJ1-2 . few TRBV6-5 CASSTQHTNYGYTF TGTGCCAGCAGTACACAGCATACCAACTATGGCTACACCTTC
TRBJ2-1 TRBD2 . TRBV29-1 CSGGLAAYNEQFF TGCAGCGGCGGACTAGCGGCCTACAATGAGCAGTTCTTC
TRBJ2-1 . . TRBV13 CASSRMGGHEQFF TGTGCCAGCAGCAGAATGGGGGGGCATGAGCAGTTCTTC
TRBJ2-5 TRBD1 . TRBV7-3 CASSLGVDRGQETQYF TGTGCCAGCAGCCTAGGGGTCGACAGGGGACAAGAGACCCAGTACTTC
TRBJ2-3 . . TRBV11-2 CASSFAFTDTQYF TGTGCCAGCAGCTTCGCGTTTACAGATACGCAGTATTTT
TRBJ2-7 TRBD2 few TRBV10-1 CASSDRLAGDSYEQYF TGCGCCAGCAGCGATCGGCTAGCGGGGGACTCCTACGAGCAGTACTTC
TRBJ2-1 TRBD2 . TRBV24-1 CATSDLSPAGGADEQFF TGTGCCACCAGTGATTTGTCCCCAGCGGGAGGGGCCGATGAGCAGTTCTTC
TRBJ2-1 TRBD2 . TRBV2 CASSEAARGVNEQFF TGTGCCAGCAGTGAAGCCGCGCGGGGGGTCAATGAGCAGTTCTTC
TRBJ2-3 TRBD1 . TRBV28 CASSLTRQGLGTDTQYF TGTGCCAGCAGTCTAACCAGACAGGGGCTTGGCACAGATACGCAGTATTTT
TRBJ1-6 TRBD1 . TRBV11-2 CASSKPGQGGSPLHF TGTGCCAGCAGCAAACCGGGACAGGGCGGTTCACCCCTCCACTTT
TRBJ2-2 . . TRBV7-3 CASSHGGTGELFF TGTGCCAGCAGCCACGGGGGTACCGGGGAGCTGTTTTTT
TRBJ2-7 TRBD2 . TRBV5-1 CASTGTSGREQYF TGCGCCAGTACCGGGACTAGCGGGAGGGAGCAGTACTTC
TRBJ2-1 TRBD1 . TRBV11-3 CASSFGQGASHEQFF TGTGCCAGCAGCTTTGGACAGGGGGCTTCTCATGAGCAGTTCTTC
TRBJ2-7 TRBD1 . TRBV19 CASSGNARTGLYEQYF TGTGCCAGTAGTGGGAATGCAAGGACAGGGTTATACGAGCAGTACTTC
TRBJ2-3 TRBD2 . TRBV18 CASSLAGGTADTQYF TGTGCCAGCTCGCTAGCGGGAGGAACGGCAGATACGCAGTATTTT
TRBJ2-3 . . TRBV5-1 CASSLELAADTQYF TGCGCCAGCAGCTTGGAACTAGCTGCAGATACGCAGTATTTT
TRBJ1-1 . . TRBV12-3/TRBV12-4 CASSFYTNTEAFF TGTGCCAGCAGTTTTTACACGAACACTGAAGCTTTCTTT
TRBJ1-2 TRBD1 . TRBV28 CASSGNDGTGAYGYTF TGTGCCAGCAGTGGCAACGACGGGACAGGGGCCTATGGCTACACCTTC
TRBJ1-6 TRBD1 . TRBV6-2/TRBV6-3 CASSFPNFGQGGSPLHF TGTGCCAGCAGTTTCCCGAACTTTGGACAGGGAGGTTCACCCCTCCACTTT
TRBJ2-3 . once TRBV4-1 CASSQAVRRSVLDTQYF TGCGCCAGCAGCCAAGCGGTTCGGCGGAGCGTTTTGGATACGCAGTATTTT
TRBJ2-7 TRBD2 . TRBV4-3 CASSRERGSSYEQYF TGCGCCAGCAGCCGAGAGCGGGGGAGCTCCTACGAGCAGTACTTC
TRBJ1-2 . . TRBV11-2 CASSSRDSGIYGYTF TGTGCCAGCAGCTCACGGGACTCGGGCATCTATGGCTACACCTTC
TRBJ2-1 TRBD2 few TRBV3-1/TRBV3-2 CASSQDPSGVDEQFF TGTGCCAGCAGCCAAGATCCCAGCGGGGTCGATGAGCAGTTCTTC
TRBJ2-5 . . TRBV19 CASNVGGQETQYF TGTGCCAGTAATGTAGGGGGCCAAGAGACCCAGTACTTC
TRBJ2-1 TRBD2 . TRBV5-1 CASSLGGLAGGGFNEQFF TGCGCCAGCAGCTTGGGGGGACTAGCGGGAGGAGGGTTTAATGAGCAGTTCTTC
TRBJ1-2 TRBD1 . TRBV6-5 CASRRDRRDDYGYTF TGTGCCAGCAGGAGGGACAGGAGAGACGACTATGGCTACACCTTC
TRBJ1-4 . . TRBV13 CASSPVRANEKLFF TGTGCCAGCAGCCCCGTCAGGGCCAATGAAAAACTGTTTTTT
TRBJ2-1 . . TRBV5-1 CASSLVAPSSYNEQFF TGCGCCAGCAGCTTGGTAGCTCCGAGCTCCTACAATGAGCAGTTCTTC
TRBJ1-2 TRBD1 once TRBV4-3 CASSQEGRQGKEGNYGYTF TGCGCCAGCAGCCAAGAGGGAAGACAGGGTAAAGAGGGGAACTATGGCTACACCTTC
TRBJ1-1 TRBD1 . TRBV25-1 CASRRTGGTEAFF TGTGCCAGCAGACGGACAGGGGGCACTGAAGCTTTCTTT
TRBJ1-1 TRBD1 . TRBV29-1 CSVEGDRPNTEAFF TGCAGCGTTGAAGGGGACAGACCGAACACTGAAGCTTTCTTT
TRBJ1-1 TRBD1 . TRBV28 CASSLYPHMTGGRNTEAFF TGTGCCAGCAGTTTATATCCCCATATGACAGGGGGCAGAAACACTGAAGCTTTCTTT
TRBJ2-1 TRBD2 . TRBV5-1 CASSLGASGSEQFF TGCGCCAGCAGCTTGGGGGCTAGCGGGAGTGAGCAGTTCTTC
TRBJ2-5 TRBD1 . TRBV24-1 CATSMTGGEETQYF TGTGCCACCAGTATGACAGGGGGAGAAGAGACCCAGTACTTC
TRBJ2-6 . . TRBV27 CASTPGTSGANVLTF TGTGCCAGCACCCCAGGAACCTCTGGGGCCAACGTCCTGACTTTC
TRBJ1-5 . . TRBV2 CASSDNNSNQPQHF TGTGCCAGCAGTGACAACAATAGCAATCAGCCCCAGCATTTT
TRBJ2-3 TRBD1 . TRBV11-3 CASSLDRGQITDTQYF TGTGCCAGCAGCTTAGATCGGGGACAGATCACAGATACGCAGTATTTT